The clone carrying this T cell receptor (beta chain) is a singleton in its sample. V lost 0 bases and J lost 5, with 8 bases in between. Looked up from germline, CDR1 is MGHRA and CDR2 is YSYEKL. The CDR3 has 14 amino acids. After extraction with the RNeasy kit, about 0.45 to 1 ug of the RNA was reverse transcribed using random hexamers. In TCRdb, the immunoSEQ multiplex PCR reads were re-called with MiXCR into one record per CDR3 protein. The table lists about 100,000 distinct CDR3 sequences, 95% of them singletons. This sample is part of a study of CD8 T cells in Susac syndrome. The TCR was taken from a human donor with Susac syndrome. Source material: CD8+ T cells from PBMCs. The chain joins TRBV4-1 to TRBJ2-1, with unresolved D. This CDR3 reads CASSQDTSNNEQFF. The CDR3 DNA reads as TGCGCCAGCAGCCAAGATACATCGAACAATGAGCAGTTCTTC.